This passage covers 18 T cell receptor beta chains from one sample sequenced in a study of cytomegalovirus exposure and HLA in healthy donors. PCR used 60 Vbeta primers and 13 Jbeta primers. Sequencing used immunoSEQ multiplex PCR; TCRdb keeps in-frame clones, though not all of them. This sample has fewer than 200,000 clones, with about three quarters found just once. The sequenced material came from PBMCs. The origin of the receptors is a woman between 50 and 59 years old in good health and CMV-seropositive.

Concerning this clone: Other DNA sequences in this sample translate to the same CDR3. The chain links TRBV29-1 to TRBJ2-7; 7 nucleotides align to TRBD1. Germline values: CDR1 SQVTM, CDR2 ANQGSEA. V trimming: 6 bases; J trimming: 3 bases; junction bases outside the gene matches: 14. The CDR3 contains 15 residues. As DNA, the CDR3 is TGCAGCGTCGTTTTGGACAGGTCGACGGACTACGAGCAGTACTTC. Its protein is CSVVLDRSTDYEQYF.

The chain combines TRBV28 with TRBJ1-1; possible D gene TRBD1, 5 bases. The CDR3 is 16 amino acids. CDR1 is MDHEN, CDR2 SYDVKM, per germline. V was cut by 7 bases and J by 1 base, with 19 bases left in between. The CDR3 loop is CASTLIGAGRNTEAFF. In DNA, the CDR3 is TGTGCCAGCACCCTAATTGGGGCAGGAAGGAACACTGAAGCTTTCTTT.

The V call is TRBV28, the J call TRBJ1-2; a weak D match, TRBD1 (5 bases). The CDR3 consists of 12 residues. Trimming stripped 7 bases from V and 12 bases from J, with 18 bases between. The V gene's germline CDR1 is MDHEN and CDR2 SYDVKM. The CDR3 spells CASIQAPEKDTF. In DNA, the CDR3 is TGTGCCAGCATACAGGCCCCCGAGAAAGACACCTTC.

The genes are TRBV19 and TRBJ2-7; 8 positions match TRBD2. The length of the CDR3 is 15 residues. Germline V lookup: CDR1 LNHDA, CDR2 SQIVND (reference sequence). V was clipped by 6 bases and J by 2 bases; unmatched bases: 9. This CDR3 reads CASRTGTRGTYEQYF. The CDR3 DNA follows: TGTGCCAGTAGAACCGGGACTAGGGGAACCTACGAGCAGTACTTC.

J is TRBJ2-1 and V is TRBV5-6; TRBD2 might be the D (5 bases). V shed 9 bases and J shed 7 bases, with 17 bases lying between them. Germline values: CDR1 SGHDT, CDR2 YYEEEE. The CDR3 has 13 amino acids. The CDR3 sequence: CATRRRTGNEQFF. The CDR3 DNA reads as TGTGCCACTAGGCGGCGGACGGGGAATGAGCAGTTCTTC. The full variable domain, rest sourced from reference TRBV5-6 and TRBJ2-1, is DAGVTQSPTHLIKTRGQQVTLRCSPKSGHDTVSWYQQALGQGPQFIFQYYEEEERQRGNFPDRFSGHQFPNYSSELNVNALLLGDSALYLCATRRRTGNEQFFGPGTRLTVL.

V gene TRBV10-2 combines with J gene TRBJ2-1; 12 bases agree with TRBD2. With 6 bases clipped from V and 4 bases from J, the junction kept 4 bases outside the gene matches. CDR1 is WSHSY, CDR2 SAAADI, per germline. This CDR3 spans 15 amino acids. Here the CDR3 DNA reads TGCGCCAGCAGAGAGACTAGCGGGAGATACAATGAGCAGTTCTTC. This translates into CASRETSGRYNEQFF.

As DNA, the CDR3 is TGTGCCAGCAGTGTAAGGCGCGGGAGTGAAGATACGCAGTATTTT. This sequence encodes CASSVRRGSEDTQYF. The chain employs TRBV2 and TRBJ2-3; 7 bases match TRBD2. Looked up from germline, CDR1 is SNHLY and CDR2 is FYNNEI. The CDR3 spans 15 residues. The trim removed 4 bases at V and 5 bases at J, leaving 9 bases unmatched.

Here the CDR3 DNA reads TGTGCCAGCAGCTTAGGCCCGGATCAGCCCCAGCATTTT. It specifies CASSLGPDQPQHF. V gene TRBV7-9 combines with J gene TRBJ1-5; D is ambiguous. The germline V gene has CDR1 SEHNR and CDR2 FQNEAQ (reference sequence). V was shortened by 1 base and J by 5 bases, with 6 bases between the two germline ends. This CDR3 region has 13 residues.

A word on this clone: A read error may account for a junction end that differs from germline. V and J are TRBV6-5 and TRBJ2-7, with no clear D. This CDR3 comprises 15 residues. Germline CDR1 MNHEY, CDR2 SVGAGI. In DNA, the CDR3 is TGTGCCGGCAGAGCAGCCTACCGGAGCTCCTACGAGCAGTACTTC. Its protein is CAGRAAYRSSYEQYF.

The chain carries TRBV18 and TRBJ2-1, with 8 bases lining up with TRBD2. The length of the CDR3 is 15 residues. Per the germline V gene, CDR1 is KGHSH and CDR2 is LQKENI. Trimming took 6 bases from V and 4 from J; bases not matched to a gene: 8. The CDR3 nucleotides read TGTGCCAGCTCCCCGACACGCGGGGGGTACAATGAGCAGTTCTTC. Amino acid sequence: CASSPTRGGYNEQFF. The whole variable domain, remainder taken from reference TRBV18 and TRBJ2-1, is NAGVMQNPRHLVRRRGQEARLRCSPMKGHSHVYWYRQLPEEGLKFMVYLQKENIIDESGMPKERFSAEFPKEGPSILRIQQVVRGDSAAYFCASSPTRGGYNEQFFGPGTRLTVL.

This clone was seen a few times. CDR3 residues: CASSLPLQGHEQFF. CDR3 nucleotides: TGCGCCAGCAGCTTGCCCCTACAGGGGCATGAGCAGTTCTTC. The rearrangement joins TRBV5-1 to TRBJ2-1; 7 nucleotides match TRBD1. V shed 1 base and J 8 bases; nucleotides not matched to a gene: 6. The CDR3 has 14 residues. The germline V gene has CDR1 SGHRS and CDR2 YFSETQ.

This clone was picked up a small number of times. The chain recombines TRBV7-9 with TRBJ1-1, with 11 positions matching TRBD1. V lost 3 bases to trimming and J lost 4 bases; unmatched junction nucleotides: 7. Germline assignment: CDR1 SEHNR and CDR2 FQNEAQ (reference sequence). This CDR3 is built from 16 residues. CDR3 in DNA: TGTGCCAGCAGCTTGACAACCGGGACAGGGGGCACTGAAGCTTTCTTT. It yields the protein CASSLTTGTGGTEAFF.

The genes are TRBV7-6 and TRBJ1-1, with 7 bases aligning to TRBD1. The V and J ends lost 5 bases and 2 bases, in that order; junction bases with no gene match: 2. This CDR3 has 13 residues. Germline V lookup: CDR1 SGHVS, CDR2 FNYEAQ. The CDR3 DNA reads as TGTGCCAGCAGCCGGGACAGAAACACTGAAGCTTTCTTT. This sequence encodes CASSRDRNTEAFF.

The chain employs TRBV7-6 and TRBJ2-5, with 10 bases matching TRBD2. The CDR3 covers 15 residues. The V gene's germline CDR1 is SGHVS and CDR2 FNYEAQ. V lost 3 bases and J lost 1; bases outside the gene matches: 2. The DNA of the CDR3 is TGTGCCAGCAGCTTCACTAGCGGGACCCAAGAGACCCAGTACTTC. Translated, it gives CASSFTSGTQETQYF.

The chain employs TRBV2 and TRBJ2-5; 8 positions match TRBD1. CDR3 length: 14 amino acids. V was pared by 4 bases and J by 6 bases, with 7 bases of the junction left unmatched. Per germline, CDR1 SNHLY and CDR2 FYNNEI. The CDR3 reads CASSARGRSQTQYF. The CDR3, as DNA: TGTGCCAGCAGTGCCAGGGGGCGATCACAGACCCAGTACTTC. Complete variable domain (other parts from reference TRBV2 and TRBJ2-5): EPEVTQTPSHQVTQMGQEVILRCVPISNHLYFYWYRQILGQKVEFLVSFYNNEISEKSEIFDDQFSVERPDGSNFTLKIRSTKLEDSAMYFCASSARGRSQTQYFGPGTRLLVL.

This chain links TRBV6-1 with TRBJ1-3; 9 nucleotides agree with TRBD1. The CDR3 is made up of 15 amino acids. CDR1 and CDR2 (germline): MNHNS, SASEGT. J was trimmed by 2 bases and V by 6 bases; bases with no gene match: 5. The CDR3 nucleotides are TGTGCCAGCAGACCGACAGGGGGACCTGGAAACACCATATATTTT. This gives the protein CASRPTGGPGNTIYF.

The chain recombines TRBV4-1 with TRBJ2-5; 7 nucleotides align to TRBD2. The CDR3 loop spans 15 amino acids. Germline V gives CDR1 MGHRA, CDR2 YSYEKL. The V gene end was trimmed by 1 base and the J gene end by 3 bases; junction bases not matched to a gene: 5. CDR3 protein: CASSQAGTTKETQYF. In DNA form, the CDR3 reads TGCGCCAGCAGCCAAGCCGGGACTACAAAAGAGACCCAGTACTTC.

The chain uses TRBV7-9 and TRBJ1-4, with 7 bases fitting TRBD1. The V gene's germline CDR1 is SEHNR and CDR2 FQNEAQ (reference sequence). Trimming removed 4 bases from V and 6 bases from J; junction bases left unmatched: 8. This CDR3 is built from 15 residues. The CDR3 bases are TGTGCCAGCAGCTCCTACAGGGGTTCATATGAAAAACTGTTTTTT. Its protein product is CASSSYRGSYEKLFF.